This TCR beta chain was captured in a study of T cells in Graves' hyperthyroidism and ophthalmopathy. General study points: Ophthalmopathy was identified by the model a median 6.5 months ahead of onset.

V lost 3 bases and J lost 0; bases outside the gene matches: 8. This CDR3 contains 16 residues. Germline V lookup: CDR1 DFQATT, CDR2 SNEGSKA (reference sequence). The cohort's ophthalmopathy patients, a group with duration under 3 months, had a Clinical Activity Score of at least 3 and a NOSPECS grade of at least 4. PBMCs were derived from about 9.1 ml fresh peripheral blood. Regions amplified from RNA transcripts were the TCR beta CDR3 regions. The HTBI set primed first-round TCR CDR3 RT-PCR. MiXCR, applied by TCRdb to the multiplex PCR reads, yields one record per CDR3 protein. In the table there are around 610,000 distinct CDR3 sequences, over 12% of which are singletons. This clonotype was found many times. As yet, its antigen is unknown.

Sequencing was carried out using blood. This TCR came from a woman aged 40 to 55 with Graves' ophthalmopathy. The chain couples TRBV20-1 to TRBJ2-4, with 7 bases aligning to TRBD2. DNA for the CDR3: TGCAGTGCTAGTCCTGGGGTAGCGGGAGCCAAAAACATTCAGTACTTC. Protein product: CSASPGVAGAKNIQYF.